The clone carrying this TCR beta chain appeared a few times. The CDR3 loop spans 13 amino acids. The germline V gene encodes CDR1 SEHNR and CDR2 FQNEAQ (reference sequence). V gave up 3 bases and J gave up 2 bases, with 6 bases separating them. Participant-reported clinical history was the basis for cohort assignment. This sample is part of a study of blood T cell repertoires in COVID-19. How the authors handled the data: For nucleated cells, counts were estimated from reference gene primer amplification. Libraries were prepared by immunoSEQ multiplex PCR; TCRdb keeps only in-frame clonotypes and omits some of them. V, J and clone size are those of that table, while D and trimming were read from the DNA. The sample includes around 140,000 clones, approximately 80% of them seen just once.

V gene TRBV7-9 combines with J gene TRBJ2-3; no clear D. Sequencing was performed on PBMCs or T cells enriched from blood (not recorded which). The sequence was collected from a woman aged 45-65 years who had recovered from COVID-19. CDR3: CASSLQATDTQYF. The CDR3 bases are TGTGCCAGCAGCTTGCAGGCCACAGATACGCAGTATTTT.